This T cell receptor beta chain is from a study of metastatic and nonmetastatic thyroid tumors. Germline trimming cut 4 bases from V and 7 bases from J; bases unmatched to any gene: 17. Germline assignment: CDR1 SEHNR and CDR2 FQNEAQ (reference sequence). The CDR3 extends over 17 amino acids. No treatment had been given to any patient before thyroid surgery. TCRdb re-called the PCR reads via MiXCR. The sample has about 52,000 clones; approximately 17% are singletons. Notes on the study in general: Malignant thyroid tumors reportedly had TCR beta diversity that was significantly higher than in benign nodules, in blood and tumor.

This clone was picked up many times. Its antigen is not identified. This receptor was identified in a female donor with papillary thyroid cancer or a benign thyroid nodule (not recorded which). Some clones in this sample may be carry-over from other donors' samples. The chain carries TRBV7-9 and TRBJ1-2; 8 nucleotides match TRBD1. Sequencing was done on a sample of blood. Here the CDR3 reads CASSSDRGPRRAGGYTF. Here the CDR3 DNA reads TGTGCCAGCAGCTCCGACAGGGGACCCCGCCGGGCAGGTGGCTACACCTTC.